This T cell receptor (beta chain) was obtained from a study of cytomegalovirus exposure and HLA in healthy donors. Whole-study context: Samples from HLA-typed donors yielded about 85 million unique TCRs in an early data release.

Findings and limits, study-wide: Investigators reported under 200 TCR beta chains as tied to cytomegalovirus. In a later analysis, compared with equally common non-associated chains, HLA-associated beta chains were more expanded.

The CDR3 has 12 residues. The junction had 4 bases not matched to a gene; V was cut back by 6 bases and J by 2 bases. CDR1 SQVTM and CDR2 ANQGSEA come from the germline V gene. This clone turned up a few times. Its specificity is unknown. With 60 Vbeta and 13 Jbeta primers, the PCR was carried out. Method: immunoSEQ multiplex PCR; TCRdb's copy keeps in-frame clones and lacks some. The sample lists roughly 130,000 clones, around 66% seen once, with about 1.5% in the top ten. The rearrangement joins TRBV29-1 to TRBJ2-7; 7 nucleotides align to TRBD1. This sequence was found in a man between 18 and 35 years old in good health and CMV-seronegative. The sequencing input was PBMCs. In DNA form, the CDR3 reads TGCAGCGTGAACAGGGGACCCTACGAGCAGTACTTC. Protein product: CSVNRGPYEQYF.